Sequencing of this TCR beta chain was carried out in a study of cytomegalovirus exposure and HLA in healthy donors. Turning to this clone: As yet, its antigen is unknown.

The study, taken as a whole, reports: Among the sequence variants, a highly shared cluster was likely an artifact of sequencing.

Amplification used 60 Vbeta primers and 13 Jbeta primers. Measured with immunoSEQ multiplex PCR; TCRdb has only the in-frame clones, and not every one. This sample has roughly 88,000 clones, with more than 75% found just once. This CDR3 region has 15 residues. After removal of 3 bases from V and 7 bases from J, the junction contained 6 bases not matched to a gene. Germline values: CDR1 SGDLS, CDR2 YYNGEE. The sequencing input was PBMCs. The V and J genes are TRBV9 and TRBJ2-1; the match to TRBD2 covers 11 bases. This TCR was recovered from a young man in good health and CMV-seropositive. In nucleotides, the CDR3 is TGTGCCAGCAGCGCTACTAGCGGGAGATCGAATGAGCAGTTCTTC. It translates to CASSATSGRSNEQFF.